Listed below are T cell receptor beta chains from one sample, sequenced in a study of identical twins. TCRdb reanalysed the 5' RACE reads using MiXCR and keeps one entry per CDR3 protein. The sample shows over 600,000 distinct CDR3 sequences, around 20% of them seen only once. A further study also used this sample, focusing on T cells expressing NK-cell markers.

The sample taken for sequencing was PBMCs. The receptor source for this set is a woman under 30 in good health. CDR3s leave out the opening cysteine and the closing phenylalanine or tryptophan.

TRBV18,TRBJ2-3,AGRASSPDTQY
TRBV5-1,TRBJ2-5,ASSSVTGAEMETQY
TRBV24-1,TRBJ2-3,ATSPGTDTDTQY
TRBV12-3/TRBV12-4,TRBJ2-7,ASSLEGTRLY
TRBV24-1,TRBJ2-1,ATSDSSDEQF
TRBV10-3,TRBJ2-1,AISGPLAGGNEQF
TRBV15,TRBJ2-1,ATNPGGSYNEQF
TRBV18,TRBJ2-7,ASSPVDGQKY
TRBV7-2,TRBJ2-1,ASSSTWRGAEQF
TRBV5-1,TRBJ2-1,ASSYYGRGSYNEQF
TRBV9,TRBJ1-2,ASSLNRGYT